Listed below are T cell receptor beta chains from one sample, sequenced in a study of cytomegalovirus exposure and HLA in healthy donors. Data came from immunoSEQ multiplex PCR; TCRdb stores just in-frame clones and leaves some out. The sample has about 160,000 clones; 82% are singletons. The specimen sequenced was PBMCs. The receptors were sampled from a girl between 5 and 17 years old in good health and CMV-seropositive. Both conserved end residues are part of each CDR3. Each record gives: CDR3 DNA, CDR3 protein, D gene, J gene, clone size, V gene. D genes are given only for firm matches. Size values are once, few and many counts, or a class for expanded clones, and some rows have none.

cdr3_nt: TGTGCCATCACCACCGGGACAGGGAGTGGCTACACCTTC; cdr3_aa: CAITTGTGSGYTF; d_call: TRBD1; j_call: TRBJ1-2; clone_size: once; v_call: TRBV10-3
cdr3_nt: TGTGCCAGCAGTTTAAGGGACAGGGCAGCTAATGAAAAACTGTTTTTT; cdr3_aa: CASSLRDRAANEKLFF; d_call: TRBD1; j_call: TRBJ1-4; clone_size: .; v_call: TRBV28
cdr3_nt: TGTGCCAGCATCACTGCCCCGACTCCGGACTATGGCTACACCTTC; cdr3_aa: CASITAPTPDYGYTF; d_call: .; j_call: TRBJ1-2; clone_size: .; v_call: TRBV28
cdr3_nt: TGTGCCAGCAGCCAAGGTGTCAGCTCTGGAAACACCATATATTTT; cdr3_aa: CASSQGVSSGNTIYF; d_call: .; j_call: TRBJ1-3; clone_size: few; v_call: TRBV14
cdr3_nt: TGTGCCAGCAGGGCGCCCCCCGGGGGGCAAGCCCCCCCTCCCAAAGCTTTCTTT; cdr3_aa: CASRAPPGGQAPPPKAFF; d_call: .; j_call: TRBJ1-1; clone_size: .; v_call: TRBV11-3
cdr3_nt: TGCGCCAGCAGCCAACGAAGACAGGGGCCCTACGAGCAGTACTTC; cdr3_aa: CASSQRRQGPYEQYF; d_call: TRBD1; j_call: TRBJ2-7; clone_size: .; v_call: TRBV4-3
cdr3_nt: TGCAGTGGACTAGCGGGAGAGGTTGAGCAGTTCTTC; cdr3_aa: CSGLAGEVEQFF; d_call: TRBD2; j_call: TRBJ2-1; clone_size: .; v_call: TRBV29-1
cdr3_nt: TGCGCCAGCAGCCTAGGATCCACCACAGATACGCAGTATTTT; cdr3_aa: CASSLGSTTDTQYF; d_call: .; j_call: TRBJ2-3; clone_size: once; v_call: TRBV5-1
cdr3_nt: TGTGCCAGCAGCTCCCTGACAGGGTATGGTGAAGCTTTCTTT; cdr3_aa: CASSSLTGYGEAFF; d_call: TRBD1; j_call: TRBJ1-1; clone_size: .; v_call: TRBV11-2
cdr3_nt: TGTGCCAGTAGTATGACAGGGAGCTCCTACGAGCAGTACTTC; cdr3_aa: CASSMTGSSYEQYF; d_call: TRBD1; j_call: TRBJ2-7; clone_size: .; v_call: TRBV19
cdr3_nt: TGTGCCAGCAGTGAATACTGGGGCGCAACTAATGAAAAACTGTTTTTT; cdr3_aa: CASSEYWGATNEKLFF; d_call: .; j_call: TRBJ1-4; clone_size: .; v_call: TRBV6-1
cdr3_nt: TGTGCCAGCGCAGAGGCAGGGTCCACCGGGGAGCTGTTTTTT; cdr3_aa: CASAEAGSTGELFF; d_call: .; j_call: TRBJ2-2; clone_size: .; v_call: TRBV2
cdr3_nt: TGTGCCAGCAGTCCAAAGGGAGCCGGGGATGGCTACACCTTC; cdr3_aa: CASSPKGAGDGYTF; d_call: .; j_call: TRBJ1-2; clone_size: .; v_call: TRBV25-1
cdr3_nt: TGTGCCTGGAGTGTACTAGCGGGGGGGGCTAGTGAGCAGTTCTTC; cdr3_aa: CAWSVLAGGASEQFF; d_call: TRBD2; j_call: TRBJ2-1; clone_size: .; v_call: TRBV30
cdr3_nt: TGTGCCAGCAGCCAGTTATCGAAGGGGCGGCGCCCCTACGAGCAGTACTTC; cdr3_aa: CASSQLSKGRRPYEQYF; d_call: .; j_call: TRBJ2-7; clone_size: few; v_call: TRBV27
cdr3_nt: TGTGCCATCAGTGGATCAGGGGAGACTAACTATGGCTACACCTTC; cdr3_aa: CAISGSGETNYGYTF; d_call: .; j_call: TRBJ1-2; clone_size: .; v_call: TRBV10-3
cdr3_nt: TGTGCCAGCAGTTTAGTCAGGGCGGCGAAAACGCAGTATTTT; cdr3_aa: CASSLVRAAKTQYF; d_call: .; j_call: TRBJ2-3; clone_size: .; v_call: TRBV28
cdr3_nt: TGTGCCATCAGTGAGTCCAGCGGGGGCTCCTACAATGAGCAGTTCTTC; cdr3_aa: CAISESSGGSYNEQFF; d_call: TRBD2; j_call: TRBJ2-1; clone_size: .; v_call: TRBV10-3
cdr3_nt: TGTGCCAGCAGCCAGGGATCTACGGGAGCGGGAGTCACCGGGGAGCTGTTTTTT; cdr3_aa: CASSQGSTGAGVTGELFF; d_call: TRBD2; j_call: TRBJ2-2; clone_size: few; v_call: TRBV4-2
cdr3_nt: TGCGCCAGCAGCTGGGGGGACAGGGGGAACACTGAAGCTTTCTTT; cdr3_aa: CASSWGDRGNTEAFF; d_call: TRBD1; j_call: TRBJ1-1; clone_size: .; v_call: TRBV5-1
cdr3_nt: TGTGCCAGCAGCCCCGTCCCCCCCGTTTCCACTGAAGCTTTCTTT; cdr3_aa: CASSPVPPVSTEAFF; d_call: .; j_call: TRBJ1-1; clone_size: once; v_call: TRBV28
cdr3_nt: TGTGCCAGCAGCTTATCGGGTGGTGCTGAAGCTTTCTTT; cdr3_aa: CASSLSGGAEAFF; d_call: .; j_call: TRBJ1-1; clone_size: few; v_call: TRBV5-6
cdr3_nt: TGTGCCAGCAGTAGGGGACAGGGACGCTACGAGCAGTACTTC; cdr3_aa: CASSRGQGRYEQYF; d_call: TRBD1; j_call: TRBJ2-7; clone_size: .; v_call: TRBV27
cdr3_nt: TGTGCCTGGGAGTCATCCTACGAGCAGTACTTC; cdr3_aa: CAWESSYEQYF; d_call: .; j_call: TRBJ2-7; clone_size: .; v_call: TRBV30
cdr3_nt: TGCGCCAGCAGCCTACCCAGACTAGCGGGAGAGTATAAGTCCTACAATGAGCAGTTCTTC; cdr3_aa: CASSLPRLAGEYKSYNEQFF; d_call: TRBD2; j_call: TRBJ2-1; clone_size: .; v_call: TRBV5-1
cdr3_nt: TGTGCCAGCAGCTTGACAGAAAAACTGTTTTTT; cdr3_aa: CASSLTEKLFF; d_call: .; j_call: TRBJ1-4; clone_size: once; v_call: TRBV7-9
cdr3_nt: TGTGCCACCAGCAGGGGAGCGGGCTACTACAATGAGCAGTTCTTC; cdr3_aa: CATSRGAGYYNEQFF; d_call: .; j_call: TRBJ2-1; clone_size: .; v_call: TRBV15
cdr3_nt: TGTGCCAGCAGCTTAGAAGGACAAATGTACCAAGAGACCCAGTACTTC; cdr3_aa: CASSLEGQMYQETQYF; d_call: .; j_call: TRBJ2-5; clone_size: .; v_call: TRBV11-1
cdr3_nt: TGTGCCAGCTCAAGGACTACCGAAGAGACCCAGTACTTC; cdr3_aa: CASSRTTEETQYF; d_call: .; j_call: TRBJ2-5; clone_size: .; v_call: TRBV18
cdr3_nt: TGTGCCAGCAGCTCTTATTCTGGGCACTCGTACACTGAAGCTTTCTTT; cdr3_aa: CASSSYSGHSYTEAFF; d_call: .; j_call: TRBJ1-1; clone_size: once; v_call: TRBV5-6
cdr3_nt: TGTGCCAGCAGCCAGGAACGGGACTCTGGGGCCAACGTCCTGACTTTC; cdr3_aa: CASSQERDSGANVLTF; d_call: .; j_call: TRBJ2-6; clone_size: .; v_call: TRBV6-6
cdr3_nt: TGCGCCAGCAGACGGACAGGGGCCTATGGCTACACCTTC; cdr3_aa: CASRRTGAYGYTF; d_call: TRBD1; j_call: TRBJ1-2; clone_size: few; v_call: TRBV5-1
cdr3_nt: TGTGCCAGCAGTGCCCAATTTGGAGGTAATGAGCAGTTCTTC; cdr3_aa: CASSAQFGGNEQFF; d_call: .; j_call: TRBJ2-1; clone_size: .; v_call: TRBV6-5
cdr3_nt: TGTGCCAGCAGTCCAGGGAGGAGAATGAACACTGAAGCTTTCTTT; cdr3_aa: CASSPGRRMNTEAFF; d_call: .; j_call: TRBJ1-1; clone_size: .; v_call: TRBV27
cdr3_nt: TGTGCCAGCAGTCCCCCTGGATACCACGGGACTAACTATGGCTACACCTTC; cdr3_aa: CASSPPGYHGTNYGYTF; d_call: .; j_call: TRBJ1-2; clone_size: .; v_call: TRBV28
cdr3_nt: TGTGCCAGCACCAGACTTATCAACTATGGCTACACCTTC; cdr3_aa: CASTRLINYGYTF; d_call: .; j_call: TRBJ1-2; clone_size: .; v_call: TRBV28
cdr3_nt: TGTGCCAGCAGCCAGGGGCACGGCTACACCTTC; cdr3_aa: CASSQGHGYTF; d_call: .; j_call: TRBJ1-2; clone_size: .; v_call: TRBV14
cdr3_nt: TGTGCCACCAGCAGTCCTCCCCACGGGTACAATGAGCAGTTCTTC; cdr3_aa: CATSSPPHGYNEQFF; d_call: .; j_call: TRBJ2-1; clone_size: .; v_call: TRBV15
cdr3_nt: TGTGCCAGCAGTGAATATGGAGGGGCAAGAGGTGGATACGAGCAGTACTTC; cdr3_aa: CASSEYGGARGGYEQYF; d_call: .; j_call: TRBJ2-7; clone_size: .; v_call: TRBV25-1
cdr3_nt: TGTGCCAGCAGCCGACCCCGGGACAGGGAGAGGAAGGATACGCAGTATTTT; cdr3_aa: CASSRPRDRERKDTQYF; d_call: TRBD1; j_call: TRBJ2-3; clone_size: .; v_call: TRBV9
cdr3_nt: TGTGCCAGCAGTTACTCGAGTGGGGAGACTGGAAACACCATATATTTT; cdr3_aa: CASSYSSGETGNTIYF; d_call: .; j_call: TRBJ1-3; clone_size: .; v_call: TRBV6-6
cdr3_nt: TGTGCCAGCAGCCCCGCGCCAGGGCAGACGACCCAGTACTTC; cdr3_aa: CASSPAPGQTTQYF; d_call: .; j_call: TRBJ2-5; clone_size: once; v_call: TRBV9
cdr3_nt: TGTGCCAGCAGGATACAGCGGACAGGGGCGGGTCAGCCCCAGCATTTT; cdr3_aa: CASRIQRTGAGQPQHF; d_call: TRBD1; j_call: TRBJ1-5; clone_size: .; v_call: TRBV28
cdr3_nt: TGTGCCAGCAGTTCTGGACAGGGGTCTTCACCCCTCCACTTT; cdr3_aa: CASSSGQGSSPLHF; d_call: TRBD1; j_call: TRBJ1-6; clone_size: .; v_call: TRBV27
cdr3_nt: TGCAGTGCTCAGGGGAGTGAAAAACTGTTTTTT; cdr3_aa: CSAQGSEKLFF; d_call: .; j_call: TRBJ1-4; clone_size: .; v_call: TRBV20-1
cdr3_nt: TGTGCCAGCTCACCAAGAACCCTAAGCGACTACAATGAGCAGTTCTTC; cdr3_aa: CASSPRTLSDYNEQFF; d_call: .; j_call: TRBJ2-1; clone_size: .; v_call: TRBV18
cdr3_nt: TGTGCCAGCAGCGAGACAGGGCCACTAGGGAACAATGAGCAGTTCTTC; cdr3_aa: CASSETGPLGNNEQFF; d_call: TRBD1; j_call: TRBJ2-1; clone_size: .; v_call: TRBV9
cdr3_nt: TGTGCCAGCAGCCAAAGACAGGCACATGAAAAACTGTTTTTT; cdr3_aa: CASSQRQAHEKLFF; d_call: .; j_call: TRBJ1-4; clone_size: once; v_call: TRBV4-2
cdr3_nt: TGTGCCAGCAGCCCCAGACAAGAAGGGACCCAGTACTTC; cdr3_aa: CASSPRQEGTQYF; d_call: .; j_call: TRBJ2-5; clone_size: .; v_call: TRBV28
cdr3_nt: TGTGCCATCAGTGGGGGAGCAGATACGCAGTATTTT; cdr3_aa: CAISGGADTQYF; d_call: .; j_call: TRBJ2-3; clone_size: .; v_call: TRBV10-3
cdr3_nt: TGTGCCAGCAGCTTAATGGAGACTAACAATGAGCAGTTCTTC; cdr3_aa: CASSLMETNNEQFF; d_call: .; j_call: TRBJ2-1; clone_size: .; v_call: TRBV7-9
cdr3_nt: TGCGCCAGCAGCCAAGATACAGGGGAGAGCCCCGGGGAGCTGTTTTTT; cdr3_aa: CASSQDTGESPGELFF; d_call: TRBD1; j_call: TRBJ2-2; clone_size: .; v_call: TRBV4-3